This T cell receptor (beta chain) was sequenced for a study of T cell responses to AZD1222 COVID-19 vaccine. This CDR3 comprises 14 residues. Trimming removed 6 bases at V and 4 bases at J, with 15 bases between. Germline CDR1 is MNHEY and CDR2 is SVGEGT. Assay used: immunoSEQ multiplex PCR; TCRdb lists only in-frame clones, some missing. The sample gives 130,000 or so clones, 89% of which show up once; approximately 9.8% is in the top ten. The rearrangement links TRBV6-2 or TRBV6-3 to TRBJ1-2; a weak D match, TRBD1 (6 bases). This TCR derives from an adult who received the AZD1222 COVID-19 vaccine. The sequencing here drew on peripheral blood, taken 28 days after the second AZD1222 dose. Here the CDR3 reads CASSHNREGYGYTF. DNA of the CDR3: TGTGCCAGCAGCCATAACAGGGAGGGCTATGGCTACACCTTC.